A selection of T cell receptor beta chains follows, all from one sample in a study. TCRdb re-derived calls from the 5' RACE reads in MiXCR, one entry per CDR3 protein. The sample lists 25,000 to 35,000 distinct CDR3 sequences, roughly a quarter occurring once. The material sequenced was memory CD4+ T cells sorted from blood. The receptors shown here come from a female donor with breast cancer. The conserved cysteine and the conserved F or W are not part of the CDR3 here. A D gene is named only where the DNA matches it firmly.

j_call v_call d_call cdr3_aa
TRBJ1-4 TRBV7-8 TRBD1 ASSSAGTGGEKLF
TRBJ2-1 TRBV12-3/TRBV12-4 . ASSRRGYNEQF
TRBJ2-7 TRBV5-1 . ASSLAPPVYEQY
TRBJ1-2 TRBV20-1 TRBD1 SATAGQVYGYT
TRBJ2-7 TRBV27 TRBD2 ASAPGGGYEQY
TRBJ2-5 TRBV27 . ASSRYPTGWETQY
TRBJ2-1 TRBV12-3/TRBV12-4 TRBD2 ASRLAGGPNNEQF
TRBJ2-1 TRBV5-6 . ASSLAGSTSYNEQF
TRBJ2-7 TRBV5-1 . ASSWTGRDPGQY
TRBJ1-5 TRBV20-1 . SADFQPRGNQPQH
TRBJ2-1 TRBV5-6 . ASSLAWGSSYNEQF
TRBJ1-6 TRBV5-1 . ASSLATAGGSPLH
TRBJ2-1 TRBV6-6 . AGSYSAAACYNEQF
TRBJ1-5 TRBV18 TRBD1 ASSPGGGVNQPQH
TRBJ2-1 TRBV6-5 . ASSYSAGNEQF
TRBJ2-7 TRBV4-1 TRBD1 ASSNIRTGETYEQY
TRBJ2-7 TRBV5-1 . ASSLVRHVYEQY
TRBJ2-1 TRBV4-3 TRBD1 ASSLGQGVYNEQF
TRBJ1-5 TRBV7-2 . ASSSQGGNQPQH
TRBJ1-5 TRBV4-3 . ASSQDLGEPQH
TRBJ2-1 TRBV20-1 . SAAQTVPSYDNEQF
TRBJ2-1 TRBV11-3 . ASSLWAEVGSYNEQF
TRBJ2-3 TRBV5-1 TRBD1 ASSLGQGSDTQY
TRBJ1-2 TRBV9 . ASSAVVASVYGYT
TRBJ1-1 TRBV7-9 TRBD1 ARLDAGQGRGGF
TRBJ1-5 TRBV5-5 . ASSLFPYSNQPQH
TRBJ1-2 TRBV9 . ASTTGPGIYGYT
TRBJ2-7 TRBV20-1 . SARFRGAGPYEQY
TRBJ2-3 TRBV4-1 . ASSQDPQVGDTQY
TRBJ2-1 TRBV29-1 . SVNSLTDEQF
TRBJ2-3 TRBV24-1 TRBD1 ATSPSGGKSTDTQY
TRBJ2-1 TRBV27 . ASVRKRYNEQF
TRBJ1-5 TRBV6-5 . ASSYSGSGGQETQH
TRBJ1-4 TRBV4-2 . ASSQADGTNEKLF
TRBJ1-1 TRBV9 . ASSRGGDEAF
TRBJ1-2 TRBV4-1 . ASSQGSGTGYT
TRBJ1-5 TRBV20-1 . GAGDYADGSNQPQH
TRBJ2-3 TRBV4-1 TRBD2 ASSQDPSGPTDTQY
TRBJ2-5 TRBV6-5 TRBD1 ASSGTDQETQY
TRBJ2-1 TRBV6-2/TRBV6-3 TRBD2 ASSYVAGGFDPNEQF
TRBJ1-5 TRBV9 TRBD1 ASSRGQGAWQPQH
TRBJ2-1 TRBV7-3 . ASSLSRTGEQF
TRBJ1-1 TRBV12-5 . ASGPGSTEAF
TRBJ2-3 TRBV4-1 . ASSQGRGELTDTQY
TRBJ2-3 TRBV4-1 . ASGGQRADTQY
TRBJ1-1 TRBV20-1 . SAVGLGEAF
TRBJ2-7 TRBV4-1 . ASSHRSPSYEQY
TRBJ2-1 TRBV27 . ASSLSHYNEQF
TRBJ2-1 TRBV12-3/TRBV12-4 . ASTQSENNEQF
TRBJ2-3 TRBV12-3/TRBV12-4 TRBD1 ASNRPGQGIPDTQY
TRBJ2-7 TRBV3-1 . ASSQGGKAY
TRBJ2-7 TRBV7-9 . ASSLYDTFSYEQY
TRBJ2-3 TRBV28 . ASRDFSDTQY
TRBJ2-5 TRBV6-2/TRBV6-3 TRBD1 AIRPPGGETQY
TRBJ2-3 TRBV6-5 TRBD2 ASRPSGTIPDTQY